This T cell receptor (beta chain) was identified during a study of T cells in Graves' hyperthyroidism and ophthalmopathy. Study-wide findings and caveats: Ophthalmopathy could be told apart from stable hyperthyroidism with a 13 V-J model.

RNA transcripts gave rise to amplified TCR beta CDR3 regions. HTBI primers were employed in a first-round RT-PCR of the TCR CDR3. TCRdb reanalysed the multiplex PCR reads using MiXCR and keeps one entry per CDR3 protein. The repertoire holds 450,000 to 550,000 distinct CDR3 sequences, 24% seen once, with about 11% in the top ten. The V gene's germline CDR1 is MNHEY and CDR2 SVGAGI. V trimming: 2 bases; J trimming: 6 bases; junction bases outside the gene matches: 5. The CDR3 spans 15 residues. Notes on this clonotype: The target antigen is unknown.

Sequencing was done on a sample of blood. The receptor was isolated from a woman in her thirties with Graves' ophthalmopathy. The J gene is TRBJ1-2, the V gene TRBV6-5; 11 nucleotides line up with TRBD1. The CDR3 region is CASSYGDRGINGYTF. CDR3 nucleotide sequence: TGTGCCAGCAGTTACGGGGACAGGGGGATAAATGGCTACACCTTC.